The source of this T cell receptor beta chain is a study of blood T cell repertoires in COVID-19. The germline CDR1 and CDR2 sequences are SNHLY and FYNNEI. Trimming took off 6 bases at V and 0 bases at J, with 12 bases between the two ends. This CDR3 has 15 residues. Libraries were prepared by immunoSEQ multiplex PCR; TCRdb keeps only in-frame clonotypes and omits some of them. The sample yields 150,000 to 200,000 clones, 70% to 85% seen once. The sequence was obtained from a woman aged 80 or over with acute or convalescent COVID-19. The chain uses TRBV2 and TRBJ2-1, with D unresolved. Sequencing was done on a sample of peripheral blood. The CDR3 protein is CASRGLISSYNEQFF. The CDR3 DNA follows: TGTGCCAGCAGGGGCCTCATTAGCTCCTACAATGAGCAGTTCTTC.